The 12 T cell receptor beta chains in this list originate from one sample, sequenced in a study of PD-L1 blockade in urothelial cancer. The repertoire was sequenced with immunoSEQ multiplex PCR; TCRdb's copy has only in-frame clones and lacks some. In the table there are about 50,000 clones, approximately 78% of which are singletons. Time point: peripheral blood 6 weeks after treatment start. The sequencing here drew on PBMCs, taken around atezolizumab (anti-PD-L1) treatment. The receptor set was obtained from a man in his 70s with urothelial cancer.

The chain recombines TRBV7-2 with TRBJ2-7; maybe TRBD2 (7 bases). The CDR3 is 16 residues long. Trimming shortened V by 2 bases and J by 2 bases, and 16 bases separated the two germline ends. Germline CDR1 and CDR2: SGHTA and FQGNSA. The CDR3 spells CASSLIKGEGAYEQYF. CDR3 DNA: TGTGCCAGCAGCTTAATTAAAGGGGAGGGGGCCTACGAGCAGTACTTC.

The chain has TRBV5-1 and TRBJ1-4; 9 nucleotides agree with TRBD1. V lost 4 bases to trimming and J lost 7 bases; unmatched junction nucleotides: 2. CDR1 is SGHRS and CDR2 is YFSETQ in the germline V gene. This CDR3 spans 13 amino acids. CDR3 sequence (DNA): TGCGCCAGCAGCGACAGGGGGGGTGAAAAACTGTTTTTT. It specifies CASSDRGGEKLFF.

CDR3 sequence: CASSLDYTGELFF. The DNA of the CDR3 is TGTGCCAGCAGCTTGGACTACACCGGGGAGCTGTTTTTT. This chain joins TRBV5-4 and TRBJ2-2; D gene unclear. The germline CDR1 and CDR2 sequences are SGHNT and YYREEE (reference sequence). Trimming shortened V by 0 bases and J by 3 bases, and 3 bases separated the two germline ends. This CDR3 has 13 residues.

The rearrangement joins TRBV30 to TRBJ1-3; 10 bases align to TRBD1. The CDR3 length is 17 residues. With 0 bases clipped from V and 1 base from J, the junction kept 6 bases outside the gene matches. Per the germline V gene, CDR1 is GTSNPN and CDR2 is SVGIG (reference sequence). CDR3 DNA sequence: TGTGCCTGGAGTGTAGGTGGGACAGGGGATTCTGGAAACACCATATATTTT. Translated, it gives CAWSVGGTGDSGNTIYF.

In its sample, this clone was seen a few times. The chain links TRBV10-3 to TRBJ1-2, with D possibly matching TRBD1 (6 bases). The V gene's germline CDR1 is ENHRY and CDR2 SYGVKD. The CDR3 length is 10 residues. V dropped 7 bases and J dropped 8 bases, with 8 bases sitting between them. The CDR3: CAIKGEGYTF. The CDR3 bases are TGTGCCATCAAGGGGGAAGGCTACACCTTC.

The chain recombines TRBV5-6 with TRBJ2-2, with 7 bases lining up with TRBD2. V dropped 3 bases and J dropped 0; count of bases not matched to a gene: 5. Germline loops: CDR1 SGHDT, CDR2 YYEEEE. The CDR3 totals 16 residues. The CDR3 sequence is CASSWELAPNTGELFF. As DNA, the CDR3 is TGTGCCAGCAGCTGGGAACTAGCGCCGAACACCGGGGAGCTGTTTTTT.

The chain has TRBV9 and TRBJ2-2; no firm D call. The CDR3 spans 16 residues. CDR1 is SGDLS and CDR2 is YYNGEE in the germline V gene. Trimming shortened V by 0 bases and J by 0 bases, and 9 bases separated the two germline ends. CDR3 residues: CASSVDVRTNTGELFF. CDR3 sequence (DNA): TGTGCCAGCAGCGTAGACGTCAGAACGAACACCGGGGAGCTGTTTTTT.

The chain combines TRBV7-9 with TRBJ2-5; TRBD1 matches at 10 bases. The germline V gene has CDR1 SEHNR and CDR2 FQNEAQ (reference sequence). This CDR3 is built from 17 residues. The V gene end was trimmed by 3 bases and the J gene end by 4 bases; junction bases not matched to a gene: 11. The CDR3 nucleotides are TGTGCCAGCAGCTTCCCCTCTGATGACAGGGGGCGAGAGACCCAGTACTTC. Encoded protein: CASSFPSDDRGRETQYF.

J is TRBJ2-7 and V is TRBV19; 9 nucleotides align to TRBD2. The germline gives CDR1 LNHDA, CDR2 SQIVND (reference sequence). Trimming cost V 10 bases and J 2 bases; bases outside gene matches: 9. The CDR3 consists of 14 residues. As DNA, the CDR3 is TGTGCCACCGCGGCTAGCGGGGCAACCTACGAGCAGTACTTC. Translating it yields CATAASGATYEQYF.

DNA of the CDR3: TGTGCCAGCAGCTTAGCGGTGACAGTAGTTCTGTTCTTC. It codes for CASSLAVTVVLFF. This chain joins TRBV7-2 and TRBJ2-1; possibly TRBD1 for D (5 bases). The CDR3 sequence is 13 residues long. Trimming removed 0 bases at V and 15 bases at J, with 15 bases between. Germline lookup yields CDR1 SGHTA and CDR2 FQGNSA.

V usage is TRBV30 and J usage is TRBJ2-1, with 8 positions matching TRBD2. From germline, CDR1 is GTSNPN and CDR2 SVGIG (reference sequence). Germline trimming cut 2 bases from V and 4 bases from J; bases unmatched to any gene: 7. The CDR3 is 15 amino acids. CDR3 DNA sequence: TGTGCCTGGAGTCCCGAGGGCGGGGGGTACAATGAGCAGTTCTTC. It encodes CAWSPEGGGYNEQFF.

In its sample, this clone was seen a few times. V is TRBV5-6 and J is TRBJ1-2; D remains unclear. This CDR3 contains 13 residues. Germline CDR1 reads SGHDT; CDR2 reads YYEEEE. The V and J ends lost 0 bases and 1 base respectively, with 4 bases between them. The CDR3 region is CASSLGSNYGYTF. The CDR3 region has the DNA TGTGCCAGCAGCTTGGGGAGTAACTATGGCTACACCTTC.